This TCR beta chain was recovered during a study of blood T cells in healthy people across ages. General study findings and limits: Significant beta diversity loss was already apparent by age about 39, declining roughly linearly.

Regarding this clonotype: Its matching antigen is unknown.

CDR3 length: 13 residues. V was cut by 6 bases and J by 1 base, with 12 bases left in between. Germline values: CDR1 DFQATT, CDR2 SNEGSKA (reference sequence). A second PCR of about 6 to 12 cycles used a sample-barcoded 5' primer and a J-beta primer mix. Researchers report that a template-switch adaptor with 12 random nucleotides tagged each cDNA molecule. TCRdb re-called the 5' RACE reads with MiXCR, one entry per CDR3 protein. This sample has about 1,600,000 distinct CDR3 sequences, with 40% to 50% found just once. The donors, all healthy, were Caucasians living in Russia, aged 6 to 90. The rearrangement links TRBV20-1 to TRBJ1-1; tentative D call: TRBD1 (5 bases). Sequenced sample: blood. The sequence was collected from a woman aged 18-29 years in good health. Here the CDR3 reads CSAIQVTNTEAFF. The CDR3 region has the DNA TGCAGTGCCATACAGGTCACGAACACTGAAGCTTTCTTT.